The rows below give T cell receptor beta chains drawn from one sample of a study of blood T cell repertoires in COVID-19. Libraries were prepared by immunoSEQ multiplex PCR; TCRdb keeps only in-frame clonotypes and omits some of them. The sample consists of 160,000 or so clones, under 85% of them appearing once. The specimen sequenced was peripheral blood. The receptors shown here come from a man aged 65-85 years who had recovered from COVID-19. Both conserved end residues are part of each CDR3. Each record gives: D gene, J gene, V gene, clone size, CDR3 protein, CDR3 DNA. The D gene is left open where the match is weak. Size is omitted from some rows. Given values are once, few, many or a class for expanded clones.

D gene: .
J gene: TRBJ1-4
V gene: TRBV5-1
clone size: .
CDR3 protein: CASSLDRFATNEKLFF
CDR3 DNA: TGCGCCAGCAGCTTGGACAGGTTTGCAACTAATGAAAAACTGTTTTTT

D gene: TRBD2
J gene: TRBJ2-3
V gene: TRBV6-2/TRBV6-3
clone size: few
CDR3 protein: CASSYRMGLGFADTQYF
CDR3 DNA: TGTGCCAGCAGTTACCGGATGGGACTAGGGTTCGCAGATACGCAGTATTTT

D gene: .
J gene: TRBJ1-2
V gene: TRBV29-1
clone size: .
CDR3 protein: CSADGGGYTF
CDR3 DNA: TGCAGCGCGGACGGGGGTGGCTACACCTTC

D gene: .
J gene: TRBJ2-3
V gene: TRBV7-2
clone size: .
CDR3 protein: CASSPLTRSTDTQYF
CDR3 DNA: TGTGCCAGCAGCCCACTCACCCGCAGCACAGATACGCAGTATTTT

D gene: .
J gene: TRBJ2-7
V gene: TRBV18
clone size: .
CDR3 protein: CASSPPPTAQGEQYF
CDR3 DNA: TGTGCCAGCTCACCACCGCCCACGGCCCAGGGCGAGCAGTACTTC

D gene: TRBD2
J gene: TRBJ2-3
V gene: TRBV10-3
clone size: .
CDR3 protein: CAISESVGGDTQYF
CDR3 DNA: TGTGCCATCAGTGAGTCCGTCGGGGGGGATACGCAGTATTTT

D gene: .
J gene: TRBJ2-1
V gene: TRBV5-1
clone size: .
CDR3 protein: CASSQTIGSSYNEQFF
CDR3 DNA: TGCGCCAGCAGCCAAACTATTGGGAGCTCCTACAATGAGCAGTTCTTC

D gene: .
J gene: TRBJ1-1
V gene: TRBV18
clone size: .
CDR3 protein: CASSPSWGREAFF
CDR3 DNA: TGTGCCAGCTCACCTTCATGGGGCCGTGAAGCTTTCTTT

D gene: TRBD1
J gene: TRBJ2-2
V gene: TRBV5-1
clone size: .
CDR3 protein: CASSRTGANSNTGELFF
CDR3 DNA: TGCGCCAGCAGCCGCACAGGGGCTAACTCCAACACCGGGGAGCTGTTTTTT

D gene: .
J gene: TRBJ1-3
V gene: TRBV7-2
clone size: .
CDR3 protein: CASSLRLLSGNTIYF
CDR3 DNA: TGTGCCAGCAGCTTAAGACTCCTCTCTGGAAACACCATATATTTT

D gene: TRBD2
J gene: TRBJ2-1
V gene: TRBV14
clone size: .
CDR3 protein: CASSPGTSVYNEQFF
CDR3 DNA: TGTGCCAGCAGCCCCGGGACTAGCGTTTACAATGAGCAGTTCTTC

D gene: .
J gene: TRBJ1-1
V gene: TRBV6-5
clone size: .
CDR3 protein: CASKGQGSMNTEAFF
CDR3 DNA: TGTGCCAGCAAGGGGCAGGGGAGCATGAACACTGAAGCTTTCTTT

D gene: TRBD1
J gene: TRBJ2-1
V gene: TRBV5-8
clone size: .
CDR3 protein: CASSPIGQGVSSYNEQFF
CDR3 DNA: TGTGCCAGCAGCCCGATAGGACAGGGGGTGAGCTCCTACAATGAGCAGTTCTTC

D gene: .
J gene: TRBJ1-6
V gene: TRBV7-2
clone size: .
CDR3 protein: CASSRRGSYNSPLHF
CDR3 DNA: TGTGCCAGCAGCCGTAGGGGATCCTATAATTCACCCCTCCACTTT

D gene: TRBD1
J gene: TRBJ2-7
V gene: TRBV4-1
clone size: .
CDR3 protein: CASSLSGTGVFEQYF
CDR3 DNA: TGCGCCAGCAGCCTCTCCGGGACAGGGGTTTTCGAGCAGTACTTC

D gene: .
J gene: TRBJ2-7
V gene: TRBV19
clone size: .
CDR3 protein: CASSTDRIEQYF
CDR3 DNA: TGTGCCAGTAGTACCGACAGGATCGAGCAGTACTTC

D gene: .
J gene: TRBJ2-7
V gene: TRBV6-6
clone size: .
CDR3 protein: CASTRTADYEQYF
CDR3 DNA: TGTGCCAGCACTCGGACAGCCGACTACGAGCAGTACTTC

D gene: .
J gene: TRBJ2-3
V gene: TRBV2
clone size: once
CDR3 protein: CATVRGRGENTQYF
CDR3 DNA: TGTGCCACCGTTAGGGGGAGAGGCGAGAATACGCAGTATTTT

D gene: TRBD1
J gene: TRBJ2-1
V gene: TRBV13
clone size: .
CDR3 protein: CASSPTPGTGYNEQFF
CDR3 DNA: TGTGCCAGCAGCCCAACCCCCGGGACAGGGTACAATGAGCAGTTCTTC

D gene: .
J gene: TRBJ2-2
V gene: TRBV12-3/TRBV12-4
clone size: .
CDR3 protein: CASSPNRSGELFF
CDR3 DNA: TGTGCCAGCAGTCCGAATAGGAGCGGGGAGCTGTTTTTT

D gene: TRBD2
J gene: TRBJ2-2
V gene: TRBV3-1/TRBV3-2
clone size: .
CDR3 protein: CASRPGLAVTGELFF
CDR3 DNA: TGTGCCAGCAGACCGGGACTAGCGGTTACCGGGGAGCTGTTTTTT

D gene: TRBD1
J gene: TRBJ2-1
V gene: TRBV2
clone size: .
CDR3 protein: CASRGQGGNGNEQFF
CDR3 DNA: TGTGCCAGCAGGGGACAGGGAGGTAATGGTAATGAGCAGTTCTTC

D gene: TRBD2
J gene: TRBJ2-1
V gene: TRBV6-2/TRBV6-3
clone size: once
CDR3 protein: CASSQRLAGGPGLGEQFF
CDR3 DNA: TGTGCCAGCAGTCAACGACTAGCGGGAGGGCCTGGCCTGGGTGAGCAGTTCTTC